This is a list of T cell receptor beta chains from one sample in a study of T-cell memory formation after mild COVID-19. MiXCR, run by TCRdb on the 5' RACE reads, gives a single entry per CDR3 protein. This table holds 400,000 to 550,000 distinct CDR3 sequences, roughly 25% found once. Sample: PBMCs or a T cell subset sorted from them (not recorded which). Receptors were obtained from an adult woman who had mild COVID-19 (a few samples of this study predate the infection). Cell type and time point are not known. Both conserved end residues are part of each CDR3. D genes are given only for firm matches. The size entry is marked missing in some rows and otherwise reads once, few, many or a size class.

j_gene: TRBJ2-1; d_gene: TRBD1; abundance: NA; v_gene: TRBV24-1; CDR3nt: TGTGCCACCAGTGACGGACAGGGGGTGAGGGGCTACAATGAGCAGTTCTTC; CDR3aa: CATSDGQGVRGYNEQFF
j_gene: TRBJ1-1; d_gene: NA; abundance: NA; v_gene: TRBV19; CDR3nt: TGTGCCAGTAGTCTTCATCAGGGCTACACTGAAGCTTTCTTT; CDR3aa: CASSLHQGYTEAFF
j_gene: TRBJ1-1; d_gene: TRBD1; abundance: few; v_gene: TRBV7-9; CDR3nt: TGTGCCAGCAGCCAGACACGACAGGGGGCAAACACTGAAGCTTTCTTT; CDR3aa: CASSQTRQGANTEAFF
j_gene: TRBJ1-1; d_gene: TRBD1; abundance: many; v_gene: TRBV10-3; CDR3nt: TGTGCCATCAGTCGGACAGGGTCGACCACTGAAGCTTTCTTT; CDR3aa: CAISRTGSTTEAFF
j_gene: TRBJ2-7; d_gene: TRBD1; abundance: few; v_gene: TRBV20-1; CDR3nt: TGCAGTGCCACGGACAGGGGTTACGAGCAGTACTTC; CDR3aa: CSATDRGYEQYF
j_gene: TRBJ2-1; d_gene: TRBD2; abundance: NA; v_gene: TRBV5-1; CDR3nt: TGCGCCAGCAGCTTCCGGACTAGGCTCAATGAGCAGTTCTTC; CDR3aa: CASSFRTRLNEQFF
j_gene: TRBJ2-7; d_gene: NA; abundance: few; v_gene: TRBV7-2; CDR3nt: TGTGCCAGCAGCTTAGAATTCCCAGAGAGTTCCCCCTACGAGCAGTACTTC; CDR3aa: CASSLEFPESSPYEQYF
j_gene: TRBJ2-7; d_gene: TRBD2; abundance: NA; v_gene: TRBV9; CDR3nt: TGTGCCAGCAGCGTTAAGGGTAGCGGGACCCTGTACGAGCAGTACTTC; CDR3aa: CASSVKGSGTLYEQYF
j_gene: TRBJ1-1; d_gene: TRBD1; abundance: NA; v_gene: TRBV6-6; CDR3nt: TGTGCCAGCAGTCCTTCCGACAGGGCCCTGAGCACTGAAGCTTTCTTT; CDR3aa: CASSPSDRALSTEAFF
j_gene: TRBJ2-1; d_gene: NA; abundance: few; v_gene: TRBV18; CDR3nt: TGTGCCAGCTCACCACTTATTGAGCAGTTCTTC; CDR3aa: CASSPLIEQFF
j_gene: TRBJ2-1; d_gene: NA; abundance: few; v_gene: TRBV27; CDR3nt: TGTGCCAGCAGTTGGGCACCTACAGGGCACAATGAGCAGTTCTTC; CDR3aa: CASSWAPTGHNEQFF
j_gene: TRBJ2-6; d_gene: NA; abundance: NA; v_gene: TRBV5-1; CDR3nt: TGCGCCAGCAGGGCTGGGGCCAACGTCCTGACTTTC; CDR3aa: CASRAGANVLTF
j_gene: TRBJ2-3; d_gene: TRBD2; abundance: NA; v_gene: TRBV7-8; CDR3nt: TGTGCCAGCAGCTCCCGCGGGGGGGGAGTAGGGGATACGCAGTATTTT; CDR3aa: CASSSRGGGVGDTQYF
j_gene: TRBJ2-7; d_gene: NA; abundance: NA; v_gene: TRBV2; CDR3nt: TGTGCCAGCAGTGGGGGGGCTTTCCCCAACGAGCAGTACTTC; CDR3aa: CASSGGAFPNEQYF
j_gene: TRBJ2-7; d_gene: TRBD2; abundance: few; v_gene: TRBV3-1; CDR3nt: TGTGCCAGCAGCCCCCAACTTAGCGGGGTTCGCGGCGAGCAGTACTTC; CDR3aa: CASSPQLSGVRGEQYF
j_gene: TRBJ2-1; d_gene: TRBD2; abundance: NA; v_gene: TRBV2; CDR3nt: TGTGCCAGCAGCCCCCTTGGCGGGGGGCCGGCCTTTTTCTCCTACAATGAGCAGTTCTTC; CDR3aa: CASSPLGGGPAFFSYNEQFF
j_gene: TRBJ2-7; d_gene: TRBD2; abundance: NA; v_gene: TRBV4-1; CDR3nt: TGCGCCAGCAGACGACTAGCGGGCACGTCCTACGAGCAGTACTTC; CDR3aa: CASRRLAGTSYEQYF
j_gene: TRBJ2-7; d_gene: NA; abundance: NA; v_gene: TRBV6-2/TRBV6-3; CDR3nt: TGTGCCAGCGGGGTAGCGAGCTCCTACGAGCAGTACTTC; CDR3aa: CASGVASSYEQYF
j_gene: TRBJ2-1; d_gene: NA; abundance: few; v_gene: TRBV11-3; CDR3nt: TGTGCCAGCAAGCCCCGCGGAGGGCCAGGGTACAATGAGCAGTTCTTC; CDR3aa: CASKPRGGPGYNEQFF
j_gene: TRBJ1-5; d_gene: NA; abundance: few; v_gene: TRBV6-2/TRBV6-3; CDR3nt: TGTGCCAGCAGTTACCCCCCGGGAGGTTTTGACAATCAGCCCCAGCATTTT; CDR3aa: CASSYPPGGFDNQPQHF